Detailed here is one TCR beta chain. Its cognate antigen is unknown. There are 13 residues in the CDR3. Germline loops: CDR1 SGHNT, CDR2 YYREEE (reference sequence). V shed 3 bases and J shed 7 bases, with 13 bases lying between them. The table came from immunoSEQ multiplex PCR; TCRdb's copy has only in-frame clones and leaves some out. The repertoire consists of approximately 77,000 clones, with 90% to 95% occurring once and the leading ten covering roughly 6.8%. The data were taken from a study of T cell responses to AZD1222 COVID-19 vaccine. Overall study findings and caveats: Two doses of AZD1222 preceded a rise in Spike-specific TCR breadth and depth. It should be noted that donors were predominantly white British and more often female, and clonal diversity was possibly underestimated. Only after the peak T cell response were repertoires sampled. Targets within unmutated variant regions were reportedly found for nearly half of spike-specific TCRs.

The clonotype originates from an adult in good health. The V gene is TRBV5-4, the J gene TRBJ1-1; no clear D gene. The material was peripheral blood, obtained on day 0 of MenACWY control vaccination. CDR3 residues: CASSSPGGNEAFF. DNA of the CDR3: TGTGCCAGCAGCTCCCCTGGTGGTAATGAAGCTTTCTTT. Looking up the rest from reference TRBV5-4 and TRBJ1-1 gives the full variable domain: ETGVTQSPTHLIKTRGQQVTLRCSSQSGHNTVSWYQQALGQGPQFIFQYYREEENGRGNFPPRFSGLQFPNYSSELNVNALELDDSALYLCASSSPGGNEAFFGQGTRLTVV.